The entry below describes one T cell receptor beta chain. The entry originates in a study of shared clonotypes between healthy human individuals. Germline CDR1 reads MNHEY; CDR2 reads SVGAGI. The CDR3 has 12 amino acids. Trimming removed 4 bases from V and 8 bases from J, with 11 bases in between. Data came from immunoSEQ multiplex PCR; TCRdb stores just in-frame clones and leaves some out. The sample has around 2,000,000 clones, 90% to 95% seen once. The origin of this receptor is a man aged 18 to 30 in good health. The sample consisted of naive CD4+ T cells sorted from blood. Documented subset: CD45RA+ positively selected. The rearrangement uses TRBV6-5 and TRBJ1-2; D is undetermined. The DNA for the CDR3 is TGTGCCAGCAGTTCCCTGACACAGGGCTACACCTTC. Amino acid sequence: CASSSLTQGYTF.